The TCR beta chain described here comes from a study of blood T cell repertoires in COVID-19. Per the authors' pipeline: Researchers report that nucleated cell counts were estimated from reference gene primer amplification. Sequencing used immunoSEQ multiplex PCR; TCRdb keeps in-frame clones, though not all of them. V and J calls and clone size are as listed in that table; D and trimming were resolved from the DNA. This table holds 65,000 to 75,000 clones, roughly 90% found once. The CDR3 runs 15 residues. The ends lost 3 bases at V and 5 bases at J; junction bases unmatched: 5. The germline CDR1 and CDR2 sequences are KGHSH and LQKENI.

The rearrangement joins TRBV18 to TRBJ2-2; 8 nucleotides match TRBD1. The sequence derives from a man aged 45-60 years with acute or convalescent COVID-19. Sequenced input: peripheral blood. CDR3 DNA sequence: TGTGCCAGCTCACCCCGGACAGGGCTAACCGGGGAGCTGTTTTTT. As protein: CASSPRTGLTGELFF.